The clone carrying this TCR beta chain was counted a few times. The data were taken from a study of blood T cell repertoires in COVID-19. Profiled with immunoSEQ multiplex PCR; TCRdb holds only in-frame clones, not every one. Of under 300,000 clones in the sample, roughly 89% are singletons; the top ten hold under 2.5%. CDR3 length: 14 residues. Trimming took 11 bases from V and 2 from J, leaving 16 bases between them. Germline V gives CDR1 SGHTA, CDR2 FQGTGA. Recovered Cohort 3 donors showed two negative PCRs, clearance, or symptom resolution. The clonotype comes from a woman aged 55-75 years who had recovered from COVID-19. The sequenced sample was PBMCs or T cells enriched from blood (not recorded which). This chain links TRBV7-3 with TRBJ1-5; D is ambiguous. The DNA for the CDR3 is TGTGCCCGGCTTCGGGGTTTTCGCAATCAGCCCCAGCATTTT. Translated: CARLRGFRNQPQHF. The full variable domain, completed using reference TRBV7-3 and TRBJ1-5, is GAGVSQTPSNKVTEKGKYVELRCDPISGHTALYWYRQSLGQGPEFLIYFQGTGAADDSGLPNDRFFAVRPEGSVSTLKIQRTERGDSAVYLCARLRGFRNQPQHFGDGTRLSIL.